The 16 T cell receptor beta chains reported below all come from one sample, sequenced in a study of shared clonotypes between healthy human individuals. The protocol was immunoSEQ multiplex PCR, while the TCRdb copy is restricted to in-frame clones and leaves out a portion. Here the sample spans around 510,000 clones, around 96% being singletons. Specimen: naive CD4+ T cells sorted from blood. Indicated subset: CD45RA+ positively selected. These receptors all stem from a woman aged 30 to 39 in good health.

The V and J genes are TRBV30 and TRBJ2-7; D gene ambiguous. Germline loops: CDR1 GTSNPN, CDR2 SVGIG (reference sequence). V was cut by 2 bases and J by 6 bases, with 8 bases left in between. CDR3 length: 11 amino acids. The CDR3 coding sequence is TGTGCCTGGAGTAAGGGCGTCGAGCAGTACTTC. Translation gives CAWSKGVEQYF.

The chain is built from TRBV7-8 and TRBJ2-3, with a weak D call TRBD1 (5 bases). Trimming left V 5 bases short and J 2 bases short, with 17 bases between. Looked up from germline, CDR1 is SGHVS and CDR2 is FQNEAQ. This CDR3 contains 16 residues. DNA for the CDR3: TGTGCCAGCAGCCCTCTCCGACAGCAGAACACAGATACGCAGTATTTT. Protein product: CASSPLRQQNTDTQYF.

The chain combines TRBV5-1 with TRBJ1-2; D is uncertain. CDR1 is SGHRS and CDR2 is YFSETQ in the germline V gene. V gave up 6 bases and J gave up 6 bases, with 18 bases separating them. The CDR3 loop spans 14 amino acids. Here the CDR3 DNA reads TGCGCCAGCACCCCATCGGAAGTTTCTAATGGCTACACCTTC. This sequence encodes CASTPSEVSNGYTF.

Only one count was recorded for this clone. The gene calls are TRBV9 and TRBJ2-2; D unclear. The CDR3 has 16 residues. V shed 0 bases and J shed 0 bases, with 9 bases lying between them. CDR1 is SGDLS and CDR2 is YYNGEE in the germline V gene. The CDR3 protein is CASSVVAETNTGELFF. Written as DNA, the CDR3 is TGTGCCAGCAGCGTAGTCGCGGAAACGAACACCGGGGAGCTGTTTTTT. Based on the CDR3 plus reference TRBV9 and TRBJ2-2, the full variable domain is DSGVTQTPKHLITATGQRVTLRCSPRSGDLSVYWYQQSLDQGLQFLIQYYNGEERAKGNILERFSAQQFPDLHSELNLSSLELGDSALYFCASSVVAETNTGELFFGEGSRLTVL.

This chain connects TRBV28 to TRBJ2-7; TRBD1 matches 8 bases. The length of the CDR3 is 15 residues. After removal of 6 bases from V and 2 bases from J, the junction contained 9 bases not matched to a gene. CDR1 and CDR2 (germline): MDHEN, SYDVKM. As DNA, the CDR3 is TGTGCCAGCAGCATCTCGGGGACAGGAGCCTACGAGCAGTACTTC. This encodes CASSISGTGAYEQYF. Filled out from reference TRBV28 and TRBJ2-7, the complete variable domain reads DVKVTQSSRYLVKRTGEKVFLECVQDMDHENMFWYRQDPGLGLRLIYFSYDVKMKEKGDIPEGYSVSREKKERFSLILESASTNQTSMYLCASSISGTGAYEQYFGPGTRLTVT.

This clone was found once. The chain joins TRBV19 to TRBJ2-1; 8 positions match TRBD1. Germline V CDR1 and CDR2: LNHDA, SQIVND (reference sequence). With 6 bases clipped from V and 5 bases from J, the junction kept 15 bases outside the gene matches. CDR3 size: 17 residues. CDR3: CASSDLGVQGANNEQFF. CDR3 nucleotide sequence: TGTGCCAGTAGCGATCTCGGGGTGCAGGGGGCGAACAATGAGCAGTTCTTC.

V and J are TRBV2 and TRBJ2-4; tentative D call: TRBD2 (7 bases). Germline lookup yields CDR1 SNHLY and CDR2 FYNNEI. The CDR3 loop spans 20 amino acids. The V end was cut by 4 bases, the J end by 1 base, with 26 bases between. CDR3 in DNA: TGTGCCAGCAGTGGCCCGGGGGGCGCAGGGGACACTAAGGCCAAAAACATTCAGTACTTC. Translated: CASSGPGGAGDTKAKNIQYF.

This rearrangement joins TRBV5-1 to TRBJ2-2; D gene uncertain. The CDR3 has 15 residues. CDR1 and CDR2 (germline): SGHRS, YFSETQ. The V end lost 0 bases, the J end lost 0 bases, and 6 bases lay between the germline ends. The CDR3 reads CASSLVDSNTGELFF. For the CDR3, the DNA is TGCGCCAGCAGCTTGGTCGACTCGAACACCGGGGAGCTGTTTTTT.

The chain combines TRBV7-2 with TRBJ2-3, with D possibly being TRBD2 (5 bases). This CDR3 has 16 residues. Trimming stripped 5 bases from V and 3 bases from J, with 18 bases between. The germline V gene has CDR1 SGHTA and CDR2 FQGNSA. For the CDR3, the DNA is TGTGCCAGCAGCGTAACCGGAGGCCCCGGGACAGATACGCAGTATTTT. This codes for CASSVTGGPGTDTQYF.

The chain links TRBV5-1 to TRBJ1-3; a possible D gene is TRBD1 (5 bases). Germline-derived CDR1 and CDR2 are SGHRS and YFSETQ. The ends were cut back, 4 bases at V and 0 bases at J, with 17 bases in the middle. The CDR3 is 17 amino acids. CDR3 in DNA: TGCGCCAGCAGCCCACTGGGCAGGGCTTCCTCTGGAAACACCATATATTTT. It is translated as CASSPLGRASSGNTIYF.

This chain joins TRBV6-5 and TRBJ1-3; the D is unclear. The CDR3 is 12 residues long. Germline V gene lookup returns CDR1 MNHEY and CDR2 SVGAGI. The V and J ends lost 5 bases and 4 bases respectively, with 6 bases between them. CDR3 sequence: CASSPQGNTIYF. The CDR3 DNA reads as TGTGCCAGCAGTCCACAAGGAAACACCATATATTTT.

The rearrangement joins TRBV5-1 to TRBJ2-7; D is possibly TRBD2 (6 bases). The CDR3 has 17 residues. Trimming left V 2 bases short and J 2 bases short, with 20 bases between. Per the germline V gene, CDR1 is SGHRS and CDR2 is YFSETQ. CDR3 DNA sequence: TGCGCCAGCAGCTTTCTTGCGGGAACCCAAGCCGCCTACGAGCAGTACTTC. Translating gives CASSFLAGTQAAYEQYF.

With respect to this clone: The identical CDR3 is also encoded by other nucleotide sequences in the sample. The chain joins TRBV18 to TRBJ1-5; possible D gene TRBD1, 5 bases. The V and J ends lost 2 bases and 4 bases respectively, with 6 bases between them. Germline V gives CDR1 KGHSH, CDR2 LQKENI. CDR3 size: 13 residues. For the CDR3, the DNA is TGTGCCAGCTCACCAGGGGGGAATCAGCCCCAGCATTTT. Protein product: CASSPGGNQPQHF.

The chain carries TRBV19 and TRBJ2-7, with D unresolved. V was shortened by 6 bases and J by 2 bases, with 14 bases between the two germline ends. Germline values: CDR1 LNHDA, CDR2 SQIVND (reference sequence). This CDR3 comprises 14 residues. This CDR3 reads CASSPVGDPYEQYF. The CDR3 DNA reads TGTGCCAGTAGCCCTGTTGGGGATCCCTACGAGCAGTACTTC.

This chain uses TRBV28 with TRBJ1-2; 7 nucleotides line up with TRBD1. Germline CDR1 reads MDHEN; CDR2 reads SYDVKM. This CDR3 is built from 17 residues. V lost 3 bases to trimming and J lost 4 bases; unmatched junction nucleotides: 14. The CDR3 spells CASSFPPPTGKAYGYTF. The CDR3 DNA is TGTGCCAGCAGTTTCCCCCCCCCGACAGGGAAGGCCTATGGCTACACCTTC.

The CDR3: CATGASYNEQFF. CDR3 nucleotide sequence: TGCGCCACTGGGGCCTCCTACAATGAGCAGTTCTTC. The genes are TRBV5-1 and TRBJ2-1; possibly TRBD1 for D (5 bases). V gave up 9 bases and J gave up 0 bases, with 7 bases separating them. CDR1 and CDR2 from the germline V gene are SGHRS and YFSETQ. The CDR3 consists of 12 residues.